The source of this T cell receptor (beta chain) is a study of blood T cell repertoires in COVID-19. The V and J ends lost 0 bases and 4 bases respectively, with 6 bases between them. There are 13 residues in the CDR3. Germline-derived CDR1 and CDR2 are MRHNA and SNTAGT. As handled by the study authors: Reference gene primers were amplified, and this amplification served to estimate nucleated cell counts. Data came from immunoSEQ multiplex PCR; TCRdb stores just in-frame clones and leaves some out. For V, J and clone size, that table is used; D and trimming come from the DNA. The sample includes approximately 190,000 clones, 65% to 85% seen only once; the top ten take 3% to 3.5%. In its sample, this clone was seen once.

The TCR originated in a woman in her twenties or thirties who had been exposed to COVID-19. J is TRBJ1-2 and V is TRBV6-4, with a weak D call TRBD1 (6 bases). Sequencing was done on a sample of PBMCs or T cells enriched from blood (not recorded which). The DNA for the CDR3 is TGTGCCAGCAGTGACTCAGGGGGCTATGGCTACACCTTC. This gives the protein CASSDSGGYGYTF.